The present T cell receptor beta chain was sequenced within a study of T cell repertoires in aging, cancer and after chemotherapy. Multiplex touch-down PCR with TRB-A/B primers amplified rearranged V-D-J TRB sequences. Each CDR3 protein is one row after TCRdb ran MiXCR on the multiplex PCR reads. The sample carries under 5,000 distinct CDR3 sequences, roughly 30% recorded once. The trim removed 3 bases at V and 4 bases at J, leaving 2 bases unmatched. CDR1 and CDR2 (germline): SGHRS, YFSETQ. CDR3 length: 14 amino acids. This clonotype was detected a few times. Amplification of TCR beta used genomic DNA extracted from peripheral blood.

Material for sequencing was blood. The receptor was derived from a human donor in good health. The chain employs TRBV5-1 and TRBJ2-5, with 11 bases lining up with TRBD2. Written as DNA, the CDR3 is TGCGCCAGCAGCTGGACTAGCGGGTTAGAGACCCAGTACTTC. It is translated as CASSWTSGLETQYF.